This TCR beta chain comes out of a study of control samples from healthy donors and cancer patients. The germline V gene has CDR1 GTSNPN and CDR2 SVGIG (reference sequence). CDR3 length: 16 residues. V was pared by 0 bases and J by 4 bases, with 17 bases between. Profiling relied on immunoSEQ multiplex PCR, and the TCRdb table lists in-frame clones only, not all of them. Of under 65,000 clones detected, approximately 89% appear once; the ten largest clones hold 0.91%. This TCR was sampled from a young man with colorectal cancer. The chain couples TRBV30 to TRBJ2-3, with unresolved D. The source material was PBMCs. The CDR3 nucleotides are TGTGCCTGGAGTGTACATATGAGCGTAGTCGCAGATACGCAGTATTTT. This sequence encodes CAWSVHMSVVADTQYF.